One and the same sample provided the 19 T cell receptor beta chains below, sequenced in a study of cytomegalovirus exposure and HLA in healthy donors (dated by TCRdb to 2016 to 2017). The library relied on the immunoSEQ multiplex PCR assay. The multiplex PCR relied on a mix of 60 forward primers for TCR Vbeta segments and 13 reverse primers for TCR Jbeta segments. TCRdb's version of the immuneACCESS table is confined to in-frame rearrangements and falls short of the full clone set. An unresolved V gene accounts for under half of the shortfall where checked; the remainder is of unknown origin. The sample's table lists a count of 60,000 to 75,000 clones. The ten largest clonotypes hold about 3.8% of the sample. Sequenced input: PBMCs. The receptors come from a female donor in good health and CMV-seropositive.

The V gene is TRBV7-2, the J gene TRBJ1-1; 8 bases match TRBD1. Germline V gene data show CDR1 as SGHTA and CDR2 as FQGNSA. This CDR3 region has 14 residues. Trimming took 4 bases from V and 1 from J; bases not matched to a gene: 2. CDR3 DNA sequence: TGTGCCAGCAGCTACAGGGGGAGGAACACTGAAGCTTTCTTT. The encoded protein is CASSYRGRNTEAFF.

The rearrangement links TRBV6-5 to TRBJ1-6, with no clear D. The CDR3 sequence is 14 residues long. V dropped 0 bases and J dropped 6 bases, with 6 bases sitting between them. Germline V CDR1 and CDR2: MNHEY, SVGAGI. CDR3 coding DNA: TGTGCCAGCAGTTACTCGCGTCTTAATTCACCCCTCCACTTT. Encoded protein: CASSYSRLNSPLHF.

The chain has TRBV4-1 and TRBJ2-1; 9 nucleotides line up with TRBD1. Germline V CDR1 and CDR2: MGHRA, YSYEKL. V was pared by 7 bases and J by 7 bases, with 5 bases of the junction left unmatched. The CDR3 spans 13 residues. CDR3 amino acids: CASIGTGMNEQFF. The CDR3, as DNA: TGCGCCAGCATTGGGACAGGGATGAATGAGCAGTTCTTC.

CDR3 amino acids: CASSATGGANEKLFF. CDR3 bases: TGTGCCAGTAGTGCGACAGGGGGCGCGAATGAAAAACTGTTTTTT. V gene TRBV19 combines with J gene TRBJ1-4, with 10 nucleotides matching TRBD1. Germline CDR1 and CDR2: LNHDA and SQIVND (reference sequence). V lost 5 bases and J lost 5; bases outside the gene matches: 5. The CDR3 totals 15 residues. Full variable domain (remainder filled in from reference TRBV19 and TRBJ1-4): DGGITQSPKYLFRKEGQNVTLSCEQNLNHDAMYWYRQDPGQGLRLIYYSQIVNDFQKGDIAEGYSVSREKKESFPLTVTSAQKNPTAFYLCASSATGGANEKLFFGSGTQLSVL.

CDR3 protein: CASSVGAGTGGEKLFF. For the CDR3, the DNA is TGTGCCAGCAGCGTCGGGGCTGGGACAGGGGGTGAAAAACTGTTTTTT. The chain has TRBV9 and TRBJ1-4; 11 nucleotides agree with TRBD1. In germline, CDR1 is SGDLS, CDR2 YYNGEE. The CDR3 has 16 residues. With 2 bases clipped from V and 7 bases from J, the junction kept 7 bases outside the gene matches.

The chain uses TRBV7-2 and TRBJ2-5; TRBD2 matches at 7 bases. Germline lookup yields CDR1 SGHTA and CDR2 FQGNSA. J was trimmed by 0 bases and V by 5 bases; bases with no gene match: 6. The CDR3 has 15 amino acids. CDR3 sequence: CASSQAGYYQETQYF. CDR3 nucleotides: TGTGCCAGCAGCCAAGCGGGGTATTACCAAGAGACCCAGTACTTC.

V gene TRBV9 combines with J gene TRBJ1-6; D unclear. CDR3 length equals 10 residues. Germline CDR1 and CDR2: SGDLS and YYNGEE. Trimming removed 1 base from V and 18 bases from J, with 8 bases in between. The CDR3 region is CASSVHSPHF. The DNA for the CDR3 is TGTGCCAGCAGCGTACATAGCCCCCACTTT.

The chain employs TRBV7-2 and TRBJ2-7, with TRBD2 matching 10 bases. CDR1 SGHTA and CDR2 FQGNSA come from the germline V gene. The CDR3 is made up of 15 amino acids. The trim removed 5 bases at V and 3 bases at J, leaving 7 bases unmatched. In DNA form, the CDR3 reads TGTGCCAGCAGCCACAGGACTAGCGGAATCTACGAGCAGTACTTC. Translation gives CASSHRTSGIYEQYF.

The rearrangement links TRBV6-5 to TRBJ1-5; D might be TRBD1 (5 bases). Trimming took 10 bases from V and 0 from J, leaving 16 bases between them. The CDR3 is 15 residues long. Germline V lookup: CDR1 MNHEY, CDR2 SVGAGI. The CDR3 reads CATSQGSPSNQPQHF. The CDR3 region has the DNA TGTGCCACCTCCCAGGGATCTCCTAGCAATCAGCCCCAGCATTTT.

The chain carries TRBV4-1 and TRBJ2-7; weak D call: TRBD1 (5 bases). From germline, CDR1 is MGHRA and CDR2 YSYEKL. The ends were cut back, 3 bases at V and 1 base at J, with 13 bases in the middle. This CDR3 comprises 15 residues. The chain's CDR3 is CASSQQGPFSYEQYF. For the CDR3, the DNA is TGCGCCAGCAGCCAGCAGGGTCCTTTTTCCTACGAGCAGTACTTC.

The rearrangement uses TRBV9 and TRBJ2-3; 8 bases match TRBD2. The V gene's germline CDR1 is SGDLS and CDR2 YYNGEE. The trim removed 0 bases at V and 3 bases at J, leaving 3 bases unmatched. The CDR3 covers 15 residues. The CDR3 loop is CASSVEVAGTDTQYF. The CDR3 DNA follows: TGTGCCAGCAGCGTAGAAGTAGCGGGGACAGATACGCAGTATTTT.

The J gene is TRBJ2-7, the V gene TRBV6-7; 14 nucleotides agree with TRBD2. TRBV6-7 is reported as an ORF; its role is uncertain. Trimming took 4 bases from V and 3 from J; bases not matched to a gene: 5. The CDR3 totals 16 residues. Here the CDR3 reads CASSSGLAGGFYEQYF. As DNA, the CDR3 is TGTGCCAGCAGTTCCGGACTAGCGGGGGGTTTCTACGAGCAGTACTTC.

The rearrangement uses TRBV4-1 and TRBJ1-2; D not certain. CDR3 size: 14 residues. V lost 1 base, J lost 4 bases, and 10 bases lay in between. Per germline, CDR1 MGHRA and CDR2 YSYEKL. For the CDR3, the DNA is TGCGCCAGCAGCCAAGTGCGGGGAGTCTATGGCTACACCTTC. Amino acid sequence: CASSQVRGVYGYTF.

V is TRBV5-1 and J is TRBJ2-5, with 9 bases aligning to TRBD1. This CDR3 has 16 residues. The germline CDR1 and CDR2 sequences are SGHRS and YFSETQ. Trimming took 2 bases from V and 5 from J; bases not matched to a gene: 10. The CDR3 sequence is CASSFNVGTGWETQYF. The CDR3 DNA reads TGCGCCAGCAGCTTCAACGTCGGGACAGGGTGGGAGACCCAGTACTTC.

V usage is TRBV5-1 and J usage is TRBJ1-4; the match to TRBD1 covers 7 bases. The CDR3 is made up of 14 amino acids. J was trimmed by 3 bases and V by 2 bases; bases with no gene match: 1. Germline V gene lookup returns CDR1 SGHRS and CDR2 YFSETQ. CDR3 protein: CASSLGTANEKLFF. In nucleotides, the CDR3 is TGCGCCAGCAGCTTAGGGACAGCTAATGAAAAACTGTTTTTT. The variable domain in full, with the rest retrieved from reference TRBV5-1 and TRBJ1-4, is KAGVTQTPRYLIKTRGQQVTLSCSPISGHRSVSWYQQTPGQGLQFLFEYFSETQRNKGNFPGRFSGRQFSNSRSEMNVSTLELGDSALYLCASSLGTANEKLFFGSGTQLSVL.

The chain uses TRBV28 and TRBJ1-1; D is undetermined. This CDR3 has 14 amino acids. CDR1 is MDHEN and CDR2 is SYDVKM in the germline V gene. Trimming took 6 bases from V and 2 from J, leaving 13 bases between them. The CDR3 loop is CASSSNYHNTEAFF. CDR3 nucleotide sequence: TGTGCCAGCAGCTCCAACTATCACAACACTGAAGCTTTCTTT.

This rearrangement joins TRBV10-1 to TRBJ2-1; D gene unclear. Germline values: CDR1 WNHNN, CDR2 SYGVQD (reference sequence). The V gene lost 4 bases and the J gene lost 5 bases, with 6 bases spanning the gap. The CDR3 sequence is 12 residues long. The CDR3 protein is CASSGLHNEQFF. The CDR3 nucleotides read TGCGCCAGCAGTGGACTGCACAATGAGCAGTTCTTC.

The chain uses TRBV6-1 and TRBJ2-3; TRBD2 aligns across 7 bases. V gave up 6 bases and J gave up 5 bases; unmatched junction bases: 11. CDR3 length: 15 amino acids. The germline CDR1 and CDR2 sequences are MNHNS and SASEGT. CDR3 in DNA: TGTGCCAGCAGCCGACTAGCAAGCGAGGTAGATACGCAGTATTTT. This encodes CASSRLASEVDTQYF.

The chain joins TRBV9 to TRBJ2-7; a weak D match, TRBD2 (5 bases). CDR3 size: 16 residues. V lost 3 bases, J lost 1 base, and 17 bases lay in between. CDR1 and CDR2 from the germline V gene are SGDLS and YYNGEE. The chain's CDR3 is CASSAYGGGSSYEQYF. The CDR3 DNA follows: TGTGCCAGCAGCGCGTACGGAGGCGGCAGTTCCTACGAGCAGTACTTC.